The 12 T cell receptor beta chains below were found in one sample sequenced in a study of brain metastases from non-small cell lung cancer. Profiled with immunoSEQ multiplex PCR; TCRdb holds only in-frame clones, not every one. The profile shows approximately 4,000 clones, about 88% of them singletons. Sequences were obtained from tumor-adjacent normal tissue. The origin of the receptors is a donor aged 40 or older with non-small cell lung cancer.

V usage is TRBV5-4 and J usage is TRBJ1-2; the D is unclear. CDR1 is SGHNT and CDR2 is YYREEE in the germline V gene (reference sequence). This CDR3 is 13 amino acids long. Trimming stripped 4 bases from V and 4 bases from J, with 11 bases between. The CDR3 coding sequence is TGTGCCAGCAGCCAGGACGGACCCTATGGCTACACCTTC. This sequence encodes CASSQDGPYGYTF.

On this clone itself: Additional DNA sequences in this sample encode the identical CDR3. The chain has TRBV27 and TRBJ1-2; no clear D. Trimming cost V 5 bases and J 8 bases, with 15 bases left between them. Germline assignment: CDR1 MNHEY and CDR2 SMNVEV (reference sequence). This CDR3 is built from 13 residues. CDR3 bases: TGTGCCAGCAGTATACTTGGCGTTGGGGGCTACACCTTC. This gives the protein CASSILGVGGYTF.

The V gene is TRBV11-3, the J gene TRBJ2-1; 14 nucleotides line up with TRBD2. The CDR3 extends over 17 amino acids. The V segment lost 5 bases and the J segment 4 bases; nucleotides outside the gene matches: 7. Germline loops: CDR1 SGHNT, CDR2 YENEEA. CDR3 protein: CASSKGLAGATYNEQFF. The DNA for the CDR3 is TGTGCCAGCAGCAAGGGACTAGCGGGAGCAACTTACAATGAGCAGTTCTTC.

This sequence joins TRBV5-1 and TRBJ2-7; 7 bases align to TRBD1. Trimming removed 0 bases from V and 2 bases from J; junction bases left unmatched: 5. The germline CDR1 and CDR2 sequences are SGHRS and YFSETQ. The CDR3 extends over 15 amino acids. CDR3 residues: CASSLAGDSTYEQYF. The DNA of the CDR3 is TGCGCCAGCAGCTTGGCAGGGGACAGTACCTACGAGCAGTACTTC.

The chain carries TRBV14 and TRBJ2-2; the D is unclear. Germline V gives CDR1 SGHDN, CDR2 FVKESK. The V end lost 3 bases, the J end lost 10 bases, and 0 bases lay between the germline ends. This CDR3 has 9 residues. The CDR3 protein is CASSQELFF. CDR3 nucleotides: TGTGCCAGCAGCCAGGAGCTGTTTTTT.

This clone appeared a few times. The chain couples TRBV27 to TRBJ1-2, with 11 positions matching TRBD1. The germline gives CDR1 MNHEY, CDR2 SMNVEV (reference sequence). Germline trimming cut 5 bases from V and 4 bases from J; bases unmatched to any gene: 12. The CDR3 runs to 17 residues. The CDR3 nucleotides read TGTGCCAGCAGTGGGGGACAGGGGGAATCGGCCTTCTATGGCTACACCTTC. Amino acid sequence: CASSGGQGESAFYGYTF.

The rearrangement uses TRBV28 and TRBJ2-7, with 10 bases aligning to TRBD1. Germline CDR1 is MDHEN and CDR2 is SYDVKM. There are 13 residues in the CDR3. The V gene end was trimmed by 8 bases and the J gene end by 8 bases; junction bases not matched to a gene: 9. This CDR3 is CASQGQGLHKQYF. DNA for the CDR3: TGTGCCAGCCAGGGACAGGGGCTCCACAAGCAGTACTTC.

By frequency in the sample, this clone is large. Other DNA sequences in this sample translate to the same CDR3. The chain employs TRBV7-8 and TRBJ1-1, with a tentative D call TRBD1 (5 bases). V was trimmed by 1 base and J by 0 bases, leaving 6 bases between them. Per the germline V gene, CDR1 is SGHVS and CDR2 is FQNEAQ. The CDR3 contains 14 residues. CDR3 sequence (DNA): TGTGCCAGCAGCTTAGGGACATTGAACACTGAAGCTTTCTTT. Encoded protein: CASSLGTLNTEAFF.

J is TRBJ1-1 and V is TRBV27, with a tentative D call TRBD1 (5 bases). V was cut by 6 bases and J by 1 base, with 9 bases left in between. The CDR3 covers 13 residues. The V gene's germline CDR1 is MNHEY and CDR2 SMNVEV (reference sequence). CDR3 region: CASRDGGNTEAFF. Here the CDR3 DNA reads TGTGCCAGCAGGGATGGGGGGAACACTGAAGCTTTCTTT.

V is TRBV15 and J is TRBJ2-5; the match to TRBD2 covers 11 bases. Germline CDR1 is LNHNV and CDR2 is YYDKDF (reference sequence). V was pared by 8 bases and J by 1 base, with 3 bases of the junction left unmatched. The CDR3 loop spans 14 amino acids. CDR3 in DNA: TGTGCCACCGGGACTAGCGGAACCCAAGAGACCCAGTACTTC. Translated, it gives CATGTSGTQETQYF.

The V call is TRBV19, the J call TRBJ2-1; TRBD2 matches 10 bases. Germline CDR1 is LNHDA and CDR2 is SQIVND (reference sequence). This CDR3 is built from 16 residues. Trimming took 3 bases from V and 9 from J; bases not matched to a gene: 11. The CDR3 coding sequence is TGTGCCAGTAGTATCTCTAGCGGGAGAGGTACGGGTGAGCAGTTCTTC. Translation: CASSISSGRGTGEQFF.

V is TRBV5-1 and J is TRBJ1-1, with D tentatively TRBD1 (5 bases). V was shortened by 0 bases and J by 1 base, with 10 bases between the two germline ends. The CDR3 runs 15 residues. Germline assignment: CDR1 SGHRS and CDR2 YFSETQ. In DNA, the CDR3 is TGCGCCAGCAGCTTGGCCGGGGCTGCGAACACTGAAGCTTTCTTT. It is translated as CASSLAGAANTEAFF.